The 25 T cell receptor beta chains below all came from one sample that was sequenced in a study of Ad26.COV2.S vaccination and SARS-CoV-2 variants. The treatment denotes: some 19 received Ad26.COV2.S at low or high dose, single or two shots; several received placebo; per-sample allocation not given. Samples analyzed were those drawn on day 63 after the first vaccine or placebo injection. Clones were read by immunoSEQ multiplex PCR, and TCRdb kept only the in-frame ones, dropping some. The sample contains 350,000 to 400,000 clones, about 88% of which appear only once. Source: peripheral blood, taken in a trial of Ad26.COV2.S vaccine versus placebo. These TCRs come from a person aged 18-65 years who received the Ad26.COV2.S COVID-19 vaccine or a placebo.

This rearrangement joins TRBV11-2 to TRBJ2-3, with D unclear. The germline gives CDR1 SGHAT, CDR2 FQNNGV. The CDR3 extends over 14 amino acids. Trimming removed 1 base at V and 4 bases at J, with 9 bases between. The CDR3 reads CASSLGSSADTQYF. Written as DNA, the CDR3 is TGTGCCAGCAGCTTAGGGAGTTCGGCAGATACGCAGTATTTT.

V gene TRBV6-2 or TRBV6-3 combines with J gene TRBJ1-5; D unresolved. In germline, CDR1 is MNHEY, CDR2 SVGEGT. The length of the CDR3 is 17 residues. The ends were cut back, 4 bases at V and 1 base at J, with 17 bases in the middle. The CDR3 nucleotides read TGTGCCAGCAGTTCGAGTGCAGGCCGAGGAAGCAATCAGCCCCAGCATTTT. It specifies CASSSSAGRGSNQPQHF.

The chain joins TRBV19 to TRBJ1-2; D unclear. The CDR3 runs to 13 residues. Between the trimmed V and J ends, which lost 5 bases and 2 bases, there was a span of 9 bases. CDR1 and CDR2 (germline): LNHDA, SQIVND (reference sequence). The CDR3 region has the DNA TGTGCCAGTAGTTACACAAGAAACTATGGCTACACCTTC. This encodes CASSYTRNYGYTF.

This clone was recorded only once. The rearrangement joins TRBV12-5 to TRBJ2-3, with no clear D. The germline CDR1 and CDR2 sequences are LGHNT and FRNRAP. The germline V and J ends were trimmed by 4 bases and 0 bases, with 14 bases remaining between them. The CDR3 length is 16 residues. This chain's CDR3 is CASGSPRGASTDTQYF. The CDR3, as DNA: TGTGCTAGTGGTTCCCCCCGAGGTGCTAGCACAGATACGCAGTATTTT.

V gene TRBV5-4 combines with J gene TRBJ2-7; TRBD1 agrees at 8 bases. With V trimmed by 0 bases and J by 6 bases, 8 bases remained unmatched. The CDR3 consists of 15 residues. Germline V gene sequence: CDR1 SGHNT, CDR2 YYREEE (reference sequence). The CDR3 sequence is CASSLDPDRASEQYF. CDR3 sequence (DNA): TGTGCCAGCAGCTTGGATCCGGACAGGGCCAGCGAGCAGTACTTC.

The J gene is TRBJ1-6, the V gene TRBV6-2 or TRBV6-3; D not resolved. Trimming cost V 5 bases and J 5 bases, with 13 bases left between them. Germline V gene lookup returns CDR1 MNHEY and CDR2 SVGEGT. The CDR3 has 15 amino acids. This CDR3 reads CASSPIQQDNSPLHF. CDR3 in DNA: TGTGCCAGCAGTCCCATACAGCAGGATAATTCACCCCTCCACTTT.

V usage is TRBV19 and J usage is TRBJ2-5; D is undetermined. Germline V gene data show CDR1 as LNHDA and CDR2 as SQIVND (reference sequence). The CDR3 totals 10 residues. The CDR3 nucleotides read TGTCCTCGGAAGGAGGAGACCCAGTACTTC. It specifies CPRKEETQYF.

The chain combines TRBV7-9 with TRBJ2-3, with TRBD1 identical over 12 bases. This CDR3 has 16 amino acids. CDR1 and CDR2 from the germline V gene are SEHNR and FQNEAQ (reference sequence). V trimming: 5 bases; J trimming: 3 bases; junction bases outside the gene matches: 6. The CDR3 reads CASSRGQGAGTDTQYF. In DNA form, the CDR3 reads TGTGCCAGCAGCCGGGGACAGGGGGCAGGTACAGATACGCAGTATTTT.

This chain links TRBV7-6 with TRBJ1-1; D gene unclear. V dropped 5 bases and J dropped 3 bases, with 16 bases sitting between them. CDR3 length: 15 amino acids. The germline V gene has CDR1 SGHVS and CDR2 FNYEAQ. The CDR3 coding sequence is TGTGCCAGCAGCGGAATGGACGGATTTTACACTGAAGCTTTCTTT. It yields the protein CASSGMDGFYTEAFF.

This chain joins TRBV28 and TRBJ2-7; D is uncertain. This CDR3 is 14 amino acids long. The V end was cut by 6 bases, the J end by 0 bases, with 12 bases between. Germline values: CDR1 MDHEN, CDR2 SYDVKM. CDR3 residues: CASRVTGSSYEQYF. CDR3 in DNA: TGTGCCAGCAGAGTGACTGGTAGCTCCTACGAGCAGTACTTC.

This clone came up a few times. The chain has TRBV28 and TRBJ1-6, with TRBD1 matching 7 bases. The CDR3 covers 14 residues. V lost 5 bases and J lost 5; bases outside the gene matches: 3. Per germline, CDR1 MDHEN and CDR2 SYDVKM. The CDR3 DNA follows: TGTGCCAGCAGTCCTGGACAGGATAATTCACCCCTCCACTTT. Translated, it gives CASSPGQDNSPLHF.

The chain joins TRBV4-3 to TRBJ2-3, with 11 bases lining up with TRBD2. The CDR3 sequence is 17 residues long. V was clipped by 5 bases and J by 0 bases; unmatched bases: 7. CDR1 is LGHNA, CDR2 YSLEER, per germline. The CDR3 loop reads CASSFRGTSGSTDTQYF. CDR3 in DNA: TGCGCCAGCAGCTTTCGAGGGACTAGCGGTAGCACAGATACGCAGTATTTT.

CDR3 coding DNA: TGTGCCAGCAGCTTGGGACTGAGAAATTCACCCCTCCACTTT. This gives the protein CASSLGLRNSPLHF. The chain uses TRBV11-3 and TRBJ1-6; tentative D call: TRBD1 (5 bases). CDR3 size: 14 residues. Germline loops: CDR1 SGHNT, CDR2 YENEEA. Between the trimmed V and J ends, which lost 3 bases and 7 bases, there was a span of 10 bases.

V usage is TRBV28 and J usage is TRBJ2-3; possibly TRBD1 or TRBD2 for D (5 bases each). V lost 4 bases to trimming and J lost 6 bases, with 20 bases between them. The CDR3 has 16 amino acids. Germline V gives CDR1 MDHEN, CDR2 SYDVKM. CDR3 region: CASSWPYSEGTDTQYF. The DNA for the CDR3 is TGTGCCAGCAGTTGGCCATACAGTGAAGGGACGGATACGCAGTATTTT.

The chain joins TRBV2 to TRBJ2-3; the D gene is possibly TRBD2 (6 bases). V lost 3 bases and J 6 bases, leaving 13 bases between the germline ends. The CDR3 length is 14 residues. Germline V CDR1 and CDR2: SNHLY, FYNNEI. The CDR3 coding sequence is TGTGCCAGCAGTGAGGCGGAGGAGGGCGATACGCAGTATTTT. Amino acids: CASSEAEEGDTQYF.

V and J are TRBV2 and TRBJ1-1; the D is unclear. The CDR3 consists of 11 residues. V was trimmed by 3 bases and J by 1 base, leaving 0 bases between them. Germline V gives CDR1 SNHLY, CDR2 FYNNEI. This CDR3 reads CASSENTEAFF. The CDR3 region has the DNA TGTGCCAGCAGTGAGAACACTGAAGCTTTCTTT.

The chain employs TRBV6-5 and TRBJ2-7; D is perhaps TRBD1 or TRBD2 (5 bases each). V was cut by 7 bases and J by 1 base, with 11 bases left in between. Germline V gives CDR1 MNHEY, CDR2 SVGAGI. The CDR3 has 13 amino acids. CDR3 residues: CASNGDGSYEQYF. CDR3 nucleotides: TGTGCCAGCAATGGGGACGGTTCCTACGAGCAGTACTTC.

This rearrangement joins TRBV30 to TRBJ2-3, with 8 bases fitting TRBD2. Germline V gene sequence: CDR1 GTSNPN, CDR2 SVGIG (reference sequence). The CDR3 has 19 residues. V lost 4 bases, J lost 5 bases, and 23 bases stayed unmatched. As DNA, the CDR3 is TGTGCCTGGAAGCCGCCTAGCGGGCACATCGCTGGATTTCAAGATACGCAGTATTTT. It codes for CAWKPPSGHIAGFQDTQYF.

The chain is built from TRBV5-1 and TRBJ1-2; tentative D call: TRBD1 (5 bases). V lost 0 bases and J lost 4, with 16 bases in between. There are 16 residues in the CDR3. Germline-derived CDR1 and CDR2 are SGHRS and YFSETQ. The CDR3 DNA reads as TGCGCCAGCAGCTTGGGCGTTAATTCAGGGATCTATGGCTACACCTTC. Protein sequence: CASSLGVNSGIYGYTF.

This clone has just one count. V and J are TRBV5-1 and TRBJ1-2, with 7 bases lining up with TRBD1. Germline CDR1 SGHRS, CDR2 YFSETQ. With V trimmed by 4 bases and J by 4 bases, 10 bases remained unmatched. This CDR3 is built from 15 residues. CDR3 in amino acids: CASSTDRAGIYGYTF. CDR3 nucleotide sequence: TGCGCCAGCAGCACTGACAGGGCCGGGATCTATGGCTACACCTTC.

V usage is TRBV5-6 and J usage is TRBJ1-2, with 9 bases lining up with TRBD1. The V and J ends lost 0 bases and 7 bases, in that order; junction bases with no gene match: 16. Germline CDR1 SGHDT, CDR2 YYEEEE. The CDR3 contains 18 residues. The CDR3 region is CASSLVDFRTGELGGYTF. The CDR3 coding sequence is TGTGCCAGCAGCTTGGTCGATTTTAGGACAGGGGAACTGGGTGGCTACACCTTC.

The chain links TRBV30 to TRBJ2-1, with D unclear. Germline V lookup: CDR1 GTSNPN, CDR2 SVGIG (reference sequence). The CDR3 has 11 amino acids. V lost 2 bases, J lost 10 bases, and 9 bases lay in between. As DNA, the CDR3 is TGTGCCTGGAGTACACCTTACGAGCAGTTCTTC. As protein: CAWSTPYEQFF. The full variable domain, its missing parts supplied by reference TRBV30 and TRBJ2-1, is SQTIHQWPATLVQPVGSPLSLECTVEGTSNPNLYWYRQAAGRGLQLLFYSVGIGQISSEVPQNLSASRPQDRQFILSSKKLLLSDSGFYLCAWSTPYEQFFGPGTRLTVL.

V usage is TRBV5-1 and J usage is TRBJ1-1, with D tentatively TRBD1 (5 bases). CDR1 and CDR2 from the germline V gene are SGHRS and YFSETQ. This CDR3 is built from 17 residues. Trimming shortened V by 0 bases and J by 0 bases, and 15 bases separated the two germline ends. The CDR3 spells CASSLVGTGVLNTEAFF. The DNA of the CDR3 is TGCGCCAGCAGCTTGGTTGGGACGGGAGTTCTGAACACTGAAGCTTTCTTT.

The chain links TRBV6-6 to TRBJ2-2, with TRBD2 identical over 9 bases. This CDR3 has 16 residues. Germline assignment: CDR1 MNHNY and CDR2 SVGAGI (reference sequence). Trimming cost V 6 bases and J 4 bases; bases outside gene matches: 9. Written as DNA, the CDR3 is TGTGCCAGCAGCTACCTTCGCGGGAGGGTCACCGGGGAGCTGTTTTTT. This encodes CASSYLRGRVTGELFF.

The chain recombines TRBV2 with TRBJ1-5, with 8 bases aligning to TRBD1. The CDR3 has 14 residues. After removal of 5 bases from V and 6 bases from J, the junction contained 6 bases not matched to a gene. Germline V gives CDR1 SNHLY, CDR2 FYNNEI. CDR3 protein: CASSTQGARQPQHF. The CDR3 nucleotides are TGTGCCAGCAGTACGCAGGGGGCACGTCAGCCCCAGCATTTT.